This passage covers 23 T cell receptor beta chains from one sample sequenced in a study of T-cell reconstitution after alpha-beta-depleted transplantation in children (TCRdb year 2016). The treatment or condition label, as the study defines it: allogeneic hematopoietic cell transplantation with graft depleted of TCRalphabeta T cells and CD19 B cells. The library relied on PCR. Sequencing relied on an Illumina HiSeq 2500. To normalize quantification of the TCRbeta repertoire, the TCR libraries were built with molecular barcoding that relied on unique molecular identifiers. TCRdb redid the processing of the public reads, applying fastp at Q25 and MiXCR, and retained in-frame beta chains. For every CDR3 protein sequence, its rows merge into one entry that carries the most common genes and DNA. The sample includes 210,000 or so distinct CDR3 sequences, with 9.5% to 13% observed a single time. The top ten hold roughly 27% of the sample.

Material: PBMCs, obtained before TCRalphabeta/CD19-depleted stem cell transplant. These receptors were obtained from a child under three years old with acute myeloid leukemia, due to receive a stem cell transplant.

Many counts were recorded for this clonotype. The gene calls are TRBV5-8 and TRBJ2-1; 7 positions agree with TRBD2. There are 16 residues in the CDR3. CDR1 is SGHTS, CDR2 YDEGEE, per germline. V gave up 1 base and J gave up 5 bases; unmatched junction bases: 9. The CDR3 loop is CASSLYGGGSDNEQFF. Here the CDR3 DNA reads TGTGCCAGCAGCTTGTATGGGGGGGGGTCCGACAATGAGCAGTTCTTC.

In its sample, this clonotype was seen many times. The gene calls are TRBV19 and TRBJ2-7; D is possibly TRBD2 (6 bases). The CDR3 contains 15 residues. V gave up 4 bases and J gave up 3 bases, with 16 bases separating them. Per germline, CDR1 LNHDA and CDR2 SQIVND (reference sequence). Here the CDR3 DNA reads TGTGCCAGTAGTACAGTAGGCGGGAAAGTCTACGAGCAGTACTTC. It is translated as CASSTVGGKVYEQYF. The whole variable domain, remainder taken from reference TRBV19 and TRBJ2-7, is DGGITQSPKYLFRKEGQNVTLSCEQNLNHDAMYWYRQDPGQGLRLIYYSQIVNDFQKGDIAEGYSVSREKKESFPLTVTSAQKNPTAFYLCASSTVGGKVYEQYFGPGTRLTVT.

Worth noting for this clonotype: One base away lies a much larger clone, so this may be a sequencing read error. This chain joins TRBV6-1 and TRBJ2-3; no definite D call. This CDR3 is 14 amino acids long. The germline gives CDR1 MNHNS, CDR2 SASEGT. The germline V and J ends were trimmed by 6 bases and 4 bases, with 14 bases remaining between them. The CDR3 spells CASRGQTFADTQYF. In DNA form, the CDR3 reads TGTGCCAGCAGAGGCCAGACCTTCGCAGATACGCAGTATTTT.

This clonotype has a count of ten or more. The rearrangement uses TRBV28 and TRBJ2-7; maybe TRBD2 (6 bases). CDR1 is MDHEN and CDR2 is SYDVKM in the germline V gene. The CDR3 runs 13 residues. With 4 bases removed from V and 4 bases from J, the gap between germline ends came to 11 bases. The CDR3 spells CASSSGLPYEQYF. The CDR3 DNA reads TGTGCCAGCAGTTCGGGACTGCCGTACGAGCAGTACTTC.

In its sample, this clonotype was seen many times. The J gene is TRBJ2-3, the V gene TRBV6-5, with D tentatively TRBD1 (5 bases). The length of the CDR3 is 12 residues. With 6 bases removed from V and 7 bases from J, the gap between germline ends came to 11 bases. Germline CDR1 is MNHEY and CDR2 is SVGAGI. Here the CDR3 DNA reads TGTGCCAGCAGCTCACAGGAACATACGCAGTATTTT. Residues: CASSSQEHTQYF.

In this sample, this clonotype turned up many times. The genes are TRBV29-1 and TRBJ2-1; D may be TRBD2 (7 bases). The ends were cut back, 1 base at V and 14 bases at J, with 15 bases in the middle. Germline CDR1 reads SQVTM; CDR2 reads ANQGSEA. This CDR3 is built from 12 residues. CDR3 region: CSVEVGGGREFF. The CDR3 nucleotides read TGCAGCGTTGAAGTGGGCGGGGGCCGGGAGTTCTTC.

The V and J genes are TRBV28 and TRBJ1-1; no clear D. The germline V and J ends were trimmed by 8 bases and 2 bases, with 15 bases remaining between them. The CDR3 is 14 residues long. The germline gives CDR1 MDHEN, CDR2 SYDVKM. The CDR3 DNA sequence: TGTGCCAGCCGGGAGGGAGGGCTTAACACTGAAGCTTTCTTT. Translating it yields CASREGGLNTEAFF. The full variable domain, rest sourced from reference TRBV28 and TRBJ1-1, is DVKVTQSSRYLVKRTGEKVFLECVQDMDHENMFWYRQDPGLGLRLIYFSYDVKMKEKGDIPEGYSVSREKKERFSLILESASTNQTSMYLCASREGGLNTEAFFGQGTRLTVV.

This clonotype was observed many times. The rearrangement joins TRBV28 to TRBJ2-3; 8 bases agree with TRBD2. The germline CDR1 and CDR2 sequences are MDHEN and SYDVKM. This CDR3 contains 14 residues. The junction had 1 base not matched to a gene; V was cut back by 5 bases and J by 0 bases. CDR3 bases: TGTGCCAGCAGTAGCGGGGGCAGCACAGATACGCAGTATTTT. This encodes CASSSGGSTDTQYF.

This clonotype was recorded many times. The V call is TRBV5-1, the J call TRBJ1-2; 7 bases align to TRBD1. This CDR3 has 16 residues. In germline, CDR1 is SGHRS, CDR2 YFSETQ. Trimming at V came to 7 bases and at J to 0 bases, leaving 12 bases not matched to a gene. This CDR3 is CASQTGAASANYGYTF. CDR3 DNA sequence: TGCGCCAGCCAAACAGGGGCCGCCTCAGCTAACTATGGCTACACCTTC. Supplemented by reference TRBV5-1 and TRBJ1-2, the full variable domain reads KAGVTQTPRYLIKTRGQQVTLSCSPISGHRSVSWYQQTPGQGLQFLFEYFSETQRNKGNFPGRFSGRQFSNSRSEMNVSTLELGDSALYLCASQTGAASANYGYTFGSGTRLTVV.

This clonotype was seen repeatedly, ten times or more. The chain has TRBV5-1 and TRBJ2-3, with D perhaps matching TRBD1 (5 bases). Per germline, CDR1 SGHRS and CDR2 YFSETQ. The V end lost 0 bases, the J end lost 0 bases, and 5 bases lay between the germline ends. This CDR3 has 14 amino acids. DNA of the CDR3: TGCGCCAGCAGCTTGGGACAGAGCACAGATACGCAGTATTTT. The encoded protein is CASSLGQSTDTQYF. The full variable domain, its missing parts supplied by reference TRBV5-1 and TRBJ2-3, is KAGVTQTPRYLIKTRGQQVTLSCSPISGHRSVSWYQQTPGQGLQFLFEYFSETQRNKGNFPGRFSGRQFSNSRSEMNVSTLELGDSALYLCASSLGQSTDTQYFGPGTRLTVL.

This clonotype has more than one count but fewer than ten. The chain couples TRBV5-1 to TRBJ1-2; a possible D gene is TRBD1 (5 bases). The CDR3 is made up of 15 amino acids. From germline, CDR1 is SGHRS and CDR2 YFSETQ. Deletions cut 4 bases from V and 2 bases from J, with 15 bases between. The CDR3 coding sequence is TGCGCCAGCAGCCCGATGACAGATTTAAACTATGGCTACACCTTC. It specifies CASSPMTDLNYGYTF.

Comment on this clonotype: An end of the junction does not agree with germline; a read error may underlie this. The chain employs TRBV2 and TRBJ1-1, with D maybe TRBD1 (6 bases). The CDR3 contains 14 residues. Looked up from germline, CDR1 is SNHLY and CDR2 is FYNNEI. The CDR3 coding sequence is TGTGCCGGCAGAGGGGGACAAGGGACTAGGTGGGCTTTCTTT. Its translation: CAGRGGQGTRWAFF.

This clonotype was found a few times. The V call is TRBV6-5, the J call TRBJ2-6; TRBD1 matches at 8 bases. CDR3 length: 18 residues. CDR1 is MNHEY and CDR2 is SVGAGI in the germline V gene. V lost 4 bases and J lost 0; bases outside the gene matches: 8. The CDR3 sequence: CASSSPGQASSGANVLTF. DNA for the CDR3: TGTGCCAGCAGTTCCCCGGGACAGGCGAGCTCTGGGGCCAACGTCCTGACTTTC.

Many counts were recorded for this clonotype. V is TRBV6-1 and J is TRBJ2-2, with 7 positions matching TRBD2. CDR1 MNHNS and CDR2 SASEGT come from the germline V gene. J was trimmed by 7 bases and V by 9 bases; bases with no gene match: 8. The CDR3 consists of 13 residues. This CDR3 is CASWGRGIGELFF. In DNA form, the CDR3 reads TGTGCCAGTTGGGGGAGGGGAATCGGGGAGCTGTTTTTT.

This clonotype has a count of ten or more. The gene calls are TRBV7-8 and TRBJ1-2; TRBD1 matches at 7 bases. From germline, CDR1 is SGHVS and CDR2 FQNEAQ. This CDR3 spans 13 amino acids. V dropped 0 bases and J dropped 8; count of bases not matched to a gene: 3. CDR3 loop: CASSLATGIGYTF. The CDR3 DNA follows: TGTGCCAGCAGCTTAGCGACAGGGATCGGCTACACCTTC.

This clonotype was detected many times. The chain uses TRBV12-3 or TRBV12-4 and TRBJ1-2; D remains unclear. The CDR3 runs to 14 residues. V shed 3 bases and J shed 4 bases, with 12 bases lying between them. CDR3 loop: CASSLRWHSYGYTF. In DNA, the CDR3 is TGTGCCAGCAGTTTGAGGTGGCACTCCTATGGCTACACCTTC.

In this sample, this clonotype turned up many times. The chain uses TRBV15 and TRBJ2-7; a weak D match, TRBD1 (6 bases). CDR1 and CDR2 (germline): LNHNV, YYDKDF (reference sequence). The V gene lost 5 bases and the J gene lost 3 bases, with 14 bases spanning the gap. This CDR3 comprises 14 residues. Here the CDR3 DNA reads TGTGCCACCAGCCCACCAATGACAGGCTACGAGCAGTACTTC. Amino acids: CATSPPMTGYEQYF.

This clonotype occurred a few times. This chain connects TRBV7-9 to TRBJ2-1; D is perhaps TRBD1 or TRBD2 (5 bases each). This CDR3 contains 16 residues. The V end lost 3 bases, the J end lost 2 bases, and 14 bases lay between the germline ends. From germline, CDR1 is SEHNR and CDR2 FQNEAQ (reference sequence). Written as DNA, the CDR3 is TGTGCCAGCAGCTTTTCCGGGACGCGAGCCTACAATGAGCAGTTCTTC. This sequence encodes CASSFSGTRAYNEQFF.

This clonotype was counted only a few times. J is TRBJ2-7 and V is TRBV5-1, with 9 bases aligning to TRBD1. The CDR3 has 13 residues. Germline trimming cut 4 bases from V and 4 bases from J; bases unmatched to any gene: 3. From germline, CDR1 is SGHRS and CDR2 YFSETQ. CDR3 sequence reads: CASSTDRGYEQYF. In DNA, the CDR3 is TGCGCCAGCAGCACGGACAGGGGTTACGAGCAGTACTTC. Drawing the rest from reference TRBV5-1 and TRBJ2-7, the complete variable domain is KAGVTQTPRYLIKTRGQQVTLSCSPISGHRSVSWYQQTPGQGLQFLFEYFSETQRNKGNFPGRFSGRQFSNSRSEMNVSTLELGDSALYLCASSTDRGYEQYFGPGTRLTVT.

The CDR3 sequence is CASSESGTGVGKLFF. The DNA for the CDR3 is TGCGCCAGCAGTGAGTCCGGGACAGGGGTCGGAAAACTGTTTTTT. The V gene is TRBV10-2, the J gene TRBJ1-4, with 10 bases that match TRBD1. The trim removed 0 bases at V and 10 bases at J, leaving 5 bases unmatched. This CDR3 spans 15 amino acids. CDR1 and CDR2 (germline): WSHSY, SAAADI.

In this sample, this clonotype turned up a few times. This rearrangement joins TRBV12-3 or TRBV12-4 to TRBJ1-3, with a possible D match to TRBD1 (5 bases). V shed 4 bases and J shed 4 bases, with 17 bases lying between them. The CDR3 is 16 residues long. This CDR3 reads CASSSLGVGTGNTIYF. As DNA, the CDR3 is TGTGCCAGCAGTTCCCTAGGGGTTGGGACCGGAAACACCATATATTTT.

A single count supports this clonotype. CDR3 sequence (DNA): TGTGCCAGCTCACCATCGGCAGGGGGTCAGCCCCAGCATTTT. This encodes CASSPSAGGQPQHF. The V gene is TRBV18, the J gene TRBJ1-5; 7 bases map to TRBD1. Germline CDR1 and CDR2: KGHSH and LQKENI. The CDR3 is 14 residues long. V was pared by 2 bases and J by 6 bases, with 4 bases of the junction left unmatched.

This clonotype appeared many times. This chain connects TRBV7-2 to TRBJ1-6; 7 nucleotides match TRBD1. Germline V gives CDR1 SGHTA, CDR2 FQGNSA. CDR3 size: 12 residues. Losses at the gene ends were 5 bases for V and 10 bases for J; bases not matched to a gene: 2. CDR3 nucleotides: TGTGCCAGCAGCACAGGGGACTCACCCCTCCACTTT. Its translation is CASSTGDSPLHF. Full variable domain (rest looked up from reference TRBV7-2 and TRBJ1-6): GAGVSQSPSNKVTEKGKDVELRCDPISGHTALYWYRQSLGQGLEFLIYFQGNSAPDKSGLPSDRFSAERTGGSVSTLTIQRTQQEDSAVYLCASSTGDSPLHFGNGTRLTVT.